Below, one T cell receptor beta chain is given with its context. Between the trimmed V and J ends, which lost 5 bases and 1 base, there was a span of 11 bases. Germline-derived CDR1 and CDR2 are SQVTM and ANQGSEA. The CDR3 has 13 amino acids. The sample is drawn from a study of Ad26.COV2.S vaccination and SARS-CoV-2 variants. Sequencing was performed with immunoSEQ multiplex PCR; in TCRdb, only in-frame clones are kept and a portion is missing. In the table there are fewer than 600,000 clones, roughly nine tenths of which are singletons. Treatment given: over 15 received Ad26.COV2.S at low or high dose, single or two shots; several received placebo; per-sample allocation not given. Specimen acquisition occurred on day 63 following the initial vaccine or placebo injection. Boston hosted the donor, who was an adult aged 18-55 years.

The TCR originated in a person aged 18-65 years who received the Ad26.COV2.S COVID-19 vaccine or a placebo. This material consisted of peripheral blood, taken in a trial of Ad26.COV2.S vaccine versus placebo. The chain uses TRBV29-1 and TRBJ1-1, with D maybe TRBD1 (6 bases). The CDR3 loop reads CSVIRGANTEAFF. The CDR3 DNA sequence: TGCAGCGTTATAAGGGGGGCGAACACTGAAGCTTTCTTT.